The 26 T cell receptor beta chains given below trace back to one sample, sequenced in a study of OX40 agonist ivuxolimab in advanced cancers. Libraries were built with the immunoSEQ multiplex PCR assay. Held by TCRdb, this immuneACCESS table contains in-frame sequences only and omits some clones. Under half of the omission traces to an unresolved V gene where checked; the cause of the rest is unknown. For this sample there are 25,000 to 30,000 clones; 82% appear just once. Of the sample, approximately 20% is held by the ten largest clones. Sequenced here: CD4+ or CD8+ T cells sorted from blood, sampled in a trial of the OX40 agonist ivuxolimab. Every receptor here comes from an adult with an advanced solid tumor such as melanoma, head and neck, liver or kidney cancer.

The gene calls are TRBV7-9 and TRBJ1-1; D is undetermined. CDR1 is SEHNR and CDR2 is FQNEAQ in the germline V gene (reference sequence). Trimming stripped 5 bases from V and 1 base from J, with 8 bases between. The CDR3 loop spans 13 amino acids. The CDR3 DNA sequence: TGTGCCAGCAGCGACCGGGGGAACACTGAAGCTTTCTTT. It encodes CASSDRGNTEAFF.

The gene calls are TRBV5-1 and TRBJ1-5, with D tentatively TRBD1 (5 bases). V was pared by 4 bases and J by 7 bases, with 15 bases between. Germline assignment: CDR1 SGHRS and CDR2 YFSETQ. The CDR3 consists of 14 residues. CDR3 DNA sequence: TGCGCCAGCAGCGCATCGGCAGGGAACCAGCCCCAGCATTTT. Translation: CASSASAGNQPQHF. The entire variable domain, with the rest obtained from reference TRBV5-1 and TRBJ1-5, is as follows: KAGVTQTPRYLIKTRGQQVTLSCSPISGHRSVSWYQQTPGQGLQFLFEYFSETQRNKGNFPGRFSGRQFSNSRSEMNVSTLELGDSALYLCASSASAGNQPQHFGDGTRLSIL.

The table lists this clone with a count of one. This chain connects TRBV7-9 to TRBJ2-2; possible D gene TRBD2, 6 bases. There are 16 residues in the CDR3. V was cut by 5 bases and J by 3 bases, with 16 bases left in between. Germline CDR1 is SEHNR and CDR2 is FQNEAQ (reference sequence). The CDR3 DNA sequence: TGTGCCAGCAGCCTAACGGGGGAGCTGGACACCGGGGAGCTGTTTTTT. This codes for CASSLTGELDTGELFF.

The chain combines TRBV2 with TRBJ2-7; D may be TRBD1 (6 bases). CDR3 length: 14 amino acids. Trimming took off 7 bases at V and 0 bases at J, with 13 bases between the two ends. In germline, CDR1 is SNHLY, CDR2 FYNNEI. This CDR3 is CASTGATSSYEQYF. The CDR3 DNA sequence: TGTGCCAGCACAGGGGCAACGAGCTCCTACGAGCAGTACTTC.

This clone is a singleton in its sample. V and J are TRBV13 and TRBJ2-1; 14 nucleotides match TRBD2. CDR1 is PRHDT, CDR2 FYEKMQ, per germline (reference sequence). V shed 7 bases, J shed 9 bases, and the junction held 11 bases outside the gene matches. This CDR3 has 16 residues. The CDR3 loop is CASTMGLAGEMAEQFF. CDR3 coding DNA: TGTGCCAGCACCATGGGACTAGCGGGAGAAATGGCTGAGCAGTTCTTC. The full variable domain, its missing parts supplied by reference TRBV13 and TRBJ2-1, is AAGVIQSPRHLIKEKRETATLKCYPIPRHDTVYWYQQGPGQDPQFLISFYEKMQSDKGSIPDRFSAQQFSDYHSELNMSSLELGDSALYFCASTMGLAGEMAEQFFGPGTRLTVL.

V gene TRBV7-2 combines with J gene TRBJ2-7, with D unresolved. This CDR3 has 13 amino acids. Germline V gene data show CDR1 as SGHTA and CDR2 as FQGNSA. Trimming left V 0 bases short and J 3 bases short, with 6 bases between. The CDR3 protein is CASSLAVNYEQYF. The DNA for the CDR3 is TGTGCCAGCAGCTTAGCTGTCAACTACGAGCAGTACTTC.

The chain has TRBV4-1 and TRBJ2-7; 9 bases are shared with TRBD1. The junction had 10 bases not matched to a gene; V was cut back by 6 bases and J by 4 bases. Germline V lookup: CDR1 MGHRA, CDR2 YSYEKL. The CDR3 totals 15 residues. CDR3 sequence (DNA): TGCGCCAGCAGTCACAGGGGGACAGGGCCTTACGAGCAGTACTTC. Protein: CASSHRGTGPYEQYF.

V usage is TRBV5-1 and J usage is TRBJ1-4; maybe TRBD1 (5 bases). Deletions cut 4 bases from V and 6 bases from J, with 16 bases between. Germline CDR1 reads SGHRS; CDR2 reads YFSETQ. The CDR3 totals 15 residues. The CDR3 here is CASSTTGTGDEKLFF. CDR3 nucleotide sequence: TGCGCCAGCAGCACAACCGGGACGGGCGATGAAAAACTGTTTTTT.

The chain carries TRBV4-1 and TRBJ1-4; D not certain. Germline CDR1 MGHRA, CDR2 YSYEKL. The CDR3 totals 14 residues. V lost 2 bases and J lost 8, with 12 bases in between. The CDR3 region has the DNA TGCGCCAGCAGCCAACGGAGTAGAAGCGAAAAACTGTTTTTT. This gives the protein CASSQRSRSEKLFF.

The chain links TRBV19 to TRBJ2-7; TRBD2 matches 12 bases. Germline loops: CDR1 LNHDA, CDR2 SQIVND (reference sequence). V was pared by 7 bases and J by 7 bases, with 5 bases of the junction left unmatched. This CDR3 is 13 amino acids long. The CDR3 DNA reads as TGTGCCAGTAAGACTAGCGGGGGAGGTGAGCAGTACTTC. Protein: CASKTSGGGEQYF.

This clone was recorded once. The CDR3 protein is CASSIGTANQPQHF. CDR3 in DNA: TGTGCCAGTAGTATCGGGACGGCAAATCAGCCCCAGCATTTT. The J gene is TRBJ1-5, the V gene TRBV19, with D perhaps TRBD1 (5 bases). Per germline, CDR1 LNHDA and CDR2 SQIVND (reference sequence). Trimming shortened V by 3 bases and J by 4 bases, and 10 bases separated the two germline ends. The CDR3 sequence is 14 residues long.

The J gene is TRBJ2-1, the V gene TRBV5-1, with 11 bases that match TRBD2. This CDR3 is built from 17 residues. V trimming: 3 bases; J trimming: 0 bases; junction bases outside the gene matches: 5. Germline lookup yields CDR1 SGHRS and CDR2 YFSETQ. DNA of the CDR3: TGCGCCAGCAGCTGGGGGACTAGCGGCCTCTCCTACAATGAGCAGTTCTTC. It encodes CASSWGTSGLSYNEQFF.

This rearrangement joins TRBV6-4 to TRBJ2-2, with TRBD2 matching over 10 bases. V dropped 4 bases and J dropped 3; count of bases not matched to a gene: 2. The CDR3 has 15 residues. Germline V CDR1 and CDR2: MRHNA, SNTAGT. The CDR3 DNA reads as TGTGCCAGCAGTGCCGGGACTAGCGACACCGGGGAGCTGTTTTTT. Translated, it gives CASSAGTSDTGELFF.

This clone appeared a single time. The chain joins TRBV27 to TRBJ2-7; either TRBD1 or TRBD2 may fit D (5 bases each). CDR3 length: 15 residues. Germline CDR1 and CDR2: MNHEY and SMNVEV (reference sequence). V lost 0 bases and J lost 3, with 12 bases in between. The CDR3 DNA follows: TGTGCCAGCAGTTTATCGCAGGGAGCCGGCTACGAGCAGTACTTC. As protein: CASSLSQGAGYEQYF.

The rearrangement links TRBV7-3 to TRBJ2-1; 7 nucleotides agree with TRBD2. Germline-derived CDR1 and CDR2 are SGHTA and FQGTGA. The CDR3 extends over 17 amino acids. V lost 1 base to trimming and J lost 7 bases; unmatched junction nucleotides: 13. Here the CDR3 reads CASSLRSPASGPNEQFF. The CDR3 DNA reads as TGTGCCAGCAGCTTAAGATCTCCGGCTAGCGGACCGAATGAGCAGTTCTTC.

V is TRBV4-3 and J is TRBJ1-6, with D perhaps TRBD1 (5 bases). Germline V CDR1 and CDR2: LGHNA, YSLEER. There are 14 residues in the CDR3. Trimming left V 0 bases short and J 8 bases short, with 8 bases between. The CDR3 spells CASSQDQGDSPLHF. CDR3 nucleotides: TGCGCCAGCAGCCAAGACCAGGGCGATTCACCCCTCCACTTT.

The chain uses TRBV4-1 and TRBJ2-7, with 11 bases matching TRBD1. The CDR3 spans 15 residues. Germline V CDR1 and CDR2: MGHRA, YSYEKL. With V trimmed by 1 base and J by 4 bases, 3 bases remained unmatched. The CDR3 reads CASSQAGTGGYEQYF. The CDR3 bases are TGCGCCAGCAGCCAAGCCGGGACAGGGGGTTACGAGCAGTACTTC.

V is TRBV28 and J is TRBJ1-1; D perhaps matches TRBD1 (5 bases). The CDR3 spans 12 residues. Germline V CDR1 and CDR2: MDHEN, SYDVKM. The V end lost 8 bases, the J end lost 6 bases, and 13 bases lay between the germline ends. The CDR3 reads CASGAVYPEAFF. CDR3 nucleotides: TGTGCCAGCGGGGCGGTTTACCCTGAAGCTTTCTTT.

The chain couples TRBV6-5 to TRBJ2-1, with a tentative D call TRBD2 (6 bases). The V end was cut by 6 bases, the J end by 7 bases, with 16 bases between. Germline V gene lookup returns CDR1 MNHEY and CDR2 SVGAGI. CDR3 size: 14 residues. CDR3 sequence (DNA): TGTGCCAGCAGGTCCCCGGGAGTAAGGAATGAGCAGTTCTTC. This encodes CASRSPGVRNEQFF.

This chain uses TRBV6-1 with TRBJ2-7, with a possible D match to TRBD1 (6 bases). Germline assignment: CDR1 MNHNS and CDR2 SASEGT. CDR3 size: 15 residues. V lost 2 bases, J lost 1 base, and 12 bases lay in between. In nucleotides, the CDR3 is TGTGCCAGCAGTGAAAAAACAGGGTTGTCCTACGAGCAGTACTTC. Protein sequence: CASSEKTGLSYEQYF.

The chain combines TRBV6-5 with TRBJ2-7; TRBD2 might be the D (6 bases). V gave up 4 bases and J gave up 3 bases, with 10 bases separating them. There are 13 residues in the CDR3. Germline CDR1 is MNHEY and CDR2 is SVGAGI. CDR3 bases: TGTGCCAGCAGTTTTGGAGGGAACTACGAGCAGTACTTC. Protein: CASSFGGNYEQYF.

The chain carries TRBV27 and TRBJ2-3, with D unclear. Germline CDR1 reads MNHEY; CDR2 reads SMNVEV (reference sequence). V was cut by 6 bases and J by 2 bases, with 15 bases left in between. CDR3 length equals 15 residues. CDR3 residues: CASSPRGRYTDTQYF. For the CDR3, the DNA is TGTGCCAGCAGCCCTCGTGGGCGCTACACAGATACGCAGTATTTT.

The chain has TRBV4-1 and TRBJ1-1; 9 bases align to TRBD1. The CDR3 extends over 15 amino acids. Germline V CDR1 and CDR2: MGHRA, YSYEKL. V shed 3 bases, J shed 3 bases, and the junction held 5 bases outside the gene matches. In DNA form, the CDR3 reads TGCGCCAGCAGCCAGTCGGGACAGGGTTACACTGAAGCTTTCTTT. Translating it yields CASSQSGQGYTEAFF.

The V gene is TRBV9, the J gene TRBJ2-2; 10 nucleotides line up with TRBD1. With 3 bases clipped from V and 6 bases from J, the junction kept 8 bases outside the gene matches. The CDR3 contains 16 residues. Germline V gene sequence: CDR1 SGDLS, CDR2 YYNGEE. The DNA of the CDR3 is TGTGCCAGCAGCGCCCGGGACAGGGGTAAGGCCGGGGAGCTGTTTTTT. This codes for CASSARDRGKAGELFF.

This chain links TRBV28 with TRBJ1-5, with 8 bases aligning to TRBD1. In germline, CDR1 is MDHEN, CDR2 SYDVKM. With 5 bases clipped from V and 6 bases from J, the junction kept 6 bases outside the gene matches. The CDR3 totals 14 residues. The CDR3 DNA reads TGTGCCAGCAGTCGGACAGGGAGGTTTCAGCCCCAGCATTTT. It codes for CASSRTGRFQPQHF.

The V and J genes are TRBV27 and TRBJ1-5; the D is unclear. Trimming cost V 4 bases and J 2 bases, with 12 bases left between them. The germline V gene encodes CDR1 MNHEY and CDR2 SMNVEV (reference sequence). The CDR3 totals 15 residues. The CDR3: CASSSQVFGNQPQHF. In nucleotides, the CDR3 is TGTGCCAGCAGTTCCCAGGTTTTCGGCAATCAGCCCCAGCATTTT.